The clone carrying this T cell receptor beta chain was seen only a few times. Its antigen is unknown. The data originate from a study of blood T cells in healthy people across ages. Background on the study: About one barcoded beta molecule per two T cells was captured by template switching. Findings and caveats of the study: In the absence of known donor CMV status, changes in expanded clonotypes were possibly confounded. TCR beta diversity per million T cells fell roughly linearly with age.

The authors ran a second PCR of roughly 7 to 11 cycles using a sample-barcoded 5' primer and a J-beta primer mix. TCRdb redid the calling of the 5' RACE reads with MiXCR, one entry per CDR3 protein. The sample carries 1.5 million or so distinct CDR3 sequences, roughly 40% recorded once. Trimming left V 2 bases short and J 4 bases short, with 12 bases between. CDR1 is SGHTA and CDR2 is FQGNSA in the germline V gene. The CDR3 has 15 residues. Source material: blood. The chain is built from TRBV7-2 and TRBJ2-1; D is ambiguous. The source of this sequence is a woman younger than 35 in good health. As DNA, the CDR3 is TGTGCCAGCAGCTTAAAAGTCACAGATTACAATGAGCAGTTCTTC. Protein sequence: CASSLKVTDYNEQFF.